This TCR beta chain emerged from a study of cytomegalovirus exposure and HLA in healthy donors. Overall study context: Tens of millions of unique TCRs, all from HLA-typed donors, were included in an early release of the data.

Researchers ran the PCR with 60 Vbeta and 13 Jbeta primers. Only in-frame clones appear in the TCRdb table, and some are missing; sequencing was by immunoSEQ multiplex PCR. There are 100,000 to 150,000 clones in the sample, with 2% to 2.5% held by the top ten. The germline gives CDR1 SNHLY, CDR2 FYNNEI. Between the trimmed V and J ends, which lost 6 bases and 8 bases, there was a span of 19 bases. The CDR3 runs 14 residues. Of note for this clone: Its antigen is currently unknown.

General study results and limits: Listed as cytomegalovirus-associated were roughly 180 TCR beta chains. Analyzed later, most CMV-associated TCR beta chains appeared HLA-restricted.

Input material: PBMCs. The chain is built from TRBV2 and TRBJ1-1; maybe TRBD1 (6 bases). The clonotype was recovered from a man aged 40-55 years in good health and CMV-seronegative. The CDR3 DNA sequence: TGTGCCAGCAGGGGGGCAAACTTTGATGTGGAAGCTTTCTTT. Protein: CASRGANFDVEAFF.